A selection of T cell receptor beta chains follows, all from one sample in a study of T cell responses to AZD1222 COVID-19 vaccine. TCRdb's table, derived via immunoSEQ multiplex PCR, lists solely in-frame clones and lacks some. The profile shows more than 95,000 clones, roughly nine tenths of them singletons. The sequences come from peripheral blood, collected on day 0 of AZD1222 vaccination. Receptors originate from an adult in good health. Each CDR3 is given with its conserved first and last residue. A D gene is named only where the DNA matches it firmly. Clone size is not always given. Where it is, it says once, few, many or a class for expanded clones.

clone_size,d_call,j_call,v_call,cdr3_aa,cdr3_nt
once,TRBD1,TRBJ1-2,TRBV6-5,CASSPTGTRSYGYTF,TGTGCCAGCAGTCCGACAGGGACAAGGTCCTATGGCTACACCTTC
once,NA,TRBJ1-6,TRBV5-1,CASSFNRQQNSPLHF,TGCGCCAGCAGCTTTAATCGGCAGCAAAATTCACCCCTCCACTTT
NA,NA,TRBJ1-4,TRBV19,CASSIGSEFWRPLFF,TGTGCCAGTAGTATTGGATCCGAATTCTGGAGACCGCTGTTTTTT
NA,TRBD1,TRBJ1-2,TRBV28,CASSLGQGNYGYTF,TGTGCCAGCAGTTTGGGACAGGGGAACTATGGCTACACCTTC
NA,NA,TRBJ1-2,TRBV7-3,CASSLAGNYGYTF,TGTGCCAGCAGCTTGGCAGGGAACTATGGCTACACCTTC
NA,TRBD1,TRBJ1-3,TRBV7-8,CASSTSGGLGNTIYF,TGTGCCAGCAGCACGTCAGGGGGATTGGGAAACACCATATATTTT
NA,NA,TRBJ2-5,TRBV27,CASSFLWGETQYF,TGTGCCAGCAGTTTTCTGTGGGGGGAGACCCAGTACTTC
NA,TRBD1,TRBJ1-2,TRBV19,CAGSDGQGAGGYTF,TGTGCCGGCTCGGACGGCCAGGGGGCTGGTGGCTACACCTTC
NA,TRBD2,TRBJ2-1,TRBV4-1,CASSQEVPRLIAGGNNEQFF,TGCGCCAGCAGCCAAGAGGTGCCGAGATTGATAGCGGGGGGAAACAATGAGCAGTTCTTC
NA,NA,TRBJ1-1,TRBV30,CAWSFGMNTEAFF,TGTGCCTGGAGTTTTGGGATGAACACTGAAGCTTTCTTT
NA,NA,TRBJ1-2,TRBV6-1,CALKTSSERYGYTF,TGTGCCCTTAAAACCAGCTCGGAGCGCTATGGCTACACCTTC
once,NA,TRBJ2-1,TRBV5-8,CASSLGLPDDEQFF,TGTGCCAGCAGCTTGGGACTGCCGGACGATGAGCAGTTCTTC
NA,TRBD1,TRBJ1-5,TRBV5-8,CASSSDRESNQPQHF,TGTGCCAGCAGCTCGGACAGGGAGTCCAATCAGCCCCAGCATTTT
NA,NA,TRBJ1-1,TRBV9,CASSAQNTEAFF,TGTGCCAGCAGCGCCCAGAACACTGAAGCTTTCTTT
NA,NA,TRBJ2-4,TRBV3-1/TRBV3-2,CASSQDPSRSGRNIQYF,TGTGCCAGCAGCCAAGATCCCTCAAGGTCGGGGAGAAACATTCAGTACTTC
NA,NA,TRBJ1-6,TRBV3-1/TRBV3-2,CASSSYAAGASPLHF,TGTGCCAGCAGCTCGTACGCGGCTGGCGCTTCACCCCTCCACTTT
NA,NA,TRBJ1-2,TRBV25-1,CASSELGDGYTF,TGTGCCAGCAGTGAATTAGGAGATGGCTACACCTTC
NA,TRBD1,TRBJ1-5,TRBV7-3,CASSKQGAGQPQHF,TGTGCCAGCAGCAAACAGGGGGCTGGTCAGCCCCAGCATTTT
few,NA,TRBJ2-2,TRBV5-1,CASSLEGWELFF,TGCGCCAGCAGCTTGGAGGGATGGGAGCTGTTTTTT
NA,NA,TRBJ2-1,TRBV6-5,CASGTMKQFF,TGTGCCAGCGGAACCATGAAGCAGTTCTTC
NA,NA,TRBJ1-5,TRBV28,CASSFPGQPQHF,TGTGCCAGCAGTTTCCCGGGGCAGCCCCAGCATTTT
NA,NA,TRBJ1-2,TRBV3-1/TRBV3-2,CASSRTGVGYTF,TGTGCCAGCAGCCGAACGGGGGTCGGCTACACCTTC
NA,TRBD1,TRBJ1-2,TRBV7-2,CASSLAGTGYRGYTF,TGTGCCAGCAGCTTAGCAGGGACAGGGTACAGAGGCTACACCTTC
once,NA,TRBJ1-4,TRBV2,CASSTPRRGDEKLFF,TGTGCCAGCAGCACCCCACGGAGAGGAGATGAAAAACTGTTTTTT
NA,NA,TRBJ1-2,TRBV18,CASSPSVGVNYGYTF,TGTGCCAGCTCACCTTCCGTGGGGGTTAACTATGGCTACACCTTC
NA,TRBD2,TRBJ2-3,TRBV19,CASRPGLSLGDTQYF,TGTGCCAGTAGACCGGGACTATCGTTAGGGGATACGCAGTATTTT
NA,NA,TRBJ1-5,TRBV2,CASSVGGQPQHF,TGTGCCAGCAGCGTCGGAGGTCAGCCCCAGCATTTT
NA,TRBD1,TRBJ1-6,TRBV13,CASSLGTENSPLHF,TGTGCCAGCAGCCTGGGGACAGAGAATTCACCCCTCCACTTT
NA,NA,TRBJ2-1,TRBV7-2,CASSLGPPPYNEQFF,TGTGCCAGCAGCTTAGGGCCTCCCCCGTACAATGAGCAGTTCTTC
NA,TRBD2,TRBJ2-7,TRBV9,CASSTRGDEQYF,TGTGCCAGCAGCACTCGGGGGGACGAGCAGTACTTC
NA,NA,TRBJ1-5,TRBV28,CASRPGFEGDQPQHF,TGTGCCAGCAGACCAGGGTTTGAGGGGGATCAGCCCCAGCATTTT
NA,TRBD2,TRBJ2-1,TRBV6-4,CASSVASGRDEQFF,TGTGCCAGCAGTGTCGCTAGCGGGAGGGATGAGCAGTTCTTC
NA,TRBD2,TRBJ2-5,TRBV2,CASSGGGPRETQYF,TGTGCCAGCAGTGGCGGGGGGCCAAGGGAGACCCAGTACTTC
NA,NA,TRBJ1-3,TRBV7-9,CASSLTGNTIYF,TGTGCCAGCAGCCTCACAGGAAACACCATATATTTT
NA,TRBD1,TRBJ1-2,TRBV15,CATLSTGYNYGYTF,TGTGCCACCCTTTCGACAGGGTACAACTATGGCTACACCTTC
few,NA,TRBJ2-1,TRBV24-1,CATSEPTGITRGEQFF,TGTGCCACCAGTGAACCAACAGGAATTACAAGGGGTGAGCAGTTCTTC
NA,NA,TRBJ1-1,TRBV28,CASSFPTRNTEAFF,TGTGCCAGCAGTTTCCCCACTCGGAACACTGAAGCTTTCTTT
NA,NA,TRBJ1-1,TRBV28,CASSEGRAFF,TGTGCCAGCAGCGAGGGCCGCGCTTTCTTT
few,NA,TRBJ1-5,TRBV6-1,CASSEFLGVEAQHF,TGTGCCAGCAGTGAATTTCTAGGGGTTGAGGCCCAGCATTTT
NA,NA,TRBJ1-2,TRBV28,CASSFPDGGGSYTF,TGTGCCAGCAGTTTCCCGGACGGTGGGGGGAGCTACACCTTC
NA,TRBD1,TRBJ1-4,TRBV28,CAGRDRGEGKLFF,TGTGCCGGGCGGGACAGGGGAGAAGGAAAACTGTTTTTT
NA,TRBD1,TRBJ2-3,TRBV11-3,CASSDRTGATDTQYF,TGTGCCAGCAGCGATAGGACAGGGGCGACAGATACGCAGTATTTT
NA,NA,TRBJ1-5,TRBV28,CASKTGRDQPQHF,TGTGCCAGCAAAACTGGGAGGGATCAGCCCCAGCATTTT
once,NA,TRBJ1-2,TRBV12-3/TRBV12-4,CASSLASGYGYTF,TGTGCCAGCAGTTTAGCGTCGGGGTATGGCTACACCTTC
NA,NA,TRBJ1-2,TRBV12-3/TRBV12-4,CASTLTGLNGYTF,TGTGCCAGCACGTTAACAGGGCTTAATGGCTACACCTTC
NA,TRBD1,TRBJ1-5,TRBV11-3,CASSSPRDRGSNQPQHF,TGTGCCAGCAGCTCCCCCCGGGACAGGGGTAGCAATCAGCCCCAGCATTTT
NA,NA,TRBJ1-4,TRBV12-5,CASGFPFF,TGTGCTAGTGGTTTTCCGTTTTTT
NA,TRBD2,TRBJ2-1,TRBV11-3,CASSLAAGGLNEQFF,TGTGCCAGCAGCTTAGCAGCGGGGGGCCTCAATGAGCAGTTCTTC
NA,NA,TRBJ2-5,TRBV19,CASSTGATGLEETQYF,TGTGCCAGTAGTACGGGGGCAACAGGGTTGGAAGAGACCCAGTACTTC
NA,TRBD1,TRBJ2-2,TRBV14,CASSRLLDRGQNTGELFF,TGTGCCAGCAGCCGTCTCCTCGACAGGGGTCAGAACACCGGGGAGCTGTTTTTT
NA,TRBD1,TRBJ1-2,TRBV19,CASSLSGTGGGYTF,TGTGCCAGTAGCCTGTCCGGGACAGGGGGAGGCTACACCTTC
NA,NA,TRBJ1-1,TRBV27,CASSISRDGNTEAFF,TGTGCCAGCAGTATCTCAAGGGACGGGAACACTGAAGCTTTCTTT
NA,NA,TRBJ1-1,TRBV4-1,CASSQGKANTEAFF,TGCGCCAGCAGCCAAGGTAAGGCGAACACTGAAGCTTTCTTT
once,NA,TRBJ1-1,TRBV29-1,CSVEAIGRGSTEAFF,TGCAGCGTTGAAGCAATCGGAAGAGGGAGCACTGAAGCTTTCTTT
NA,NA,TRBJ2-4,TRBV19,CASSISGTAKNIQYF,TGTGCCAGTAGCATTAGCGGGACAGCAAAAAACATTCAGTACTTC
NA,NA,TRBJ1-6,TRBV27,CASSFPGENSPLHF,TGTGCCAGCAGTTTCCCGGGGGAAAACTCACCCCTCCACTTT
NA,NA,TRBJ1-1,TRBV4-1,CASSQDQGLDRAAFF,TGCGCCAGCAGCCAAGATCAGGGCCTAGACCGGGCAGCTTTCTTT
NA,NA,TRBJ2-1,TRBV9,CASSPRVVTLPGNEQFF,TGTGCCAGCAGCCCGCGGGTCGTGACCCTTCCGGGCAATGAGCAGTTCTTC
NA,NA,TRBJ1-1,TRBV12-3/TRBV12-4,CASRVMGTEAFF,TGTGCCAGCAGGGTGATGGGTACTGAAGCTTTCTTT
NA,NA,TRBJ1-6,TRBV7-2,CASSLEGISNSPLHF,TGTGCCAGCAGCTTAGAGGGCATATCTAATTCACCCCTCCACTTT